This TCR beta chain was retrieved from a study of OX40 agonist ivuxolimab in advanced cancers. Across the whole study: Mean age around 60 years, range roughly 20 to 85; roughly 82% male.

To note about this clone: Its antigen is unidentified.

Germline loops: CDR1 KGHSH, CDR2 LQKENI. The CDR3 is made up of 14 amino acids. Trimming stripped 2 bases from V and 0 bases from J, with 7 bases between. Clones were read by immunoSEQ multiplex PCR, and TCRdb kept only the in-frame ones, dropping some. The table includes about 89,000 clones, roughly 88% detected once. Study conclusions and caveats: Clonal expansion from baseline to week 6 occurred in both CD4+ and CD8+ T cells.

The origin of this receptor is an adult with an advanced solid tumor such as melanoma, head and neck, liver or kidney cancer. The source material was CD4+ or CD8+ T cells sorted from blood, sampled in a trial of the OX40 agonist ivuxolimab. The J gene is TRBJ1-1, the V gene TRBV18; D is unclear. CDR3 DNA: TGTGCCAGCTCACCAGGCAGGTTGAACACTGAAGCTTTCTTT. It is translated as CASSPGRLNTEAFF.